This T cell receptor beta chain originates from a study of identifying expanded T cells in peripheral blood. Clones were read by immunoSEQ multiplex PCR, and TCRdb kept only the in-frame ones, dropping some. The data hold approximately 92,000 clones, with about 88% observed a single time. Of note for this clone: Its target is unknown.

Study observations and caveats: Differentially abundant clones: 0.95 to 1.5 between replicates, roughly 16 at two to three weeks, approximately 19 at four.

CDR1 MNHEY and CDR2 SVGAGI come from the germline V gene. The CDR3 is made up of 15 amino acids. With 6 bases clipped from V and 6 bases from J, the junction kept 11 bases outside the gene matches. Sequencing input: blood. The chain recombines TRBV6-5 with TRBJ2-1; 7 nucleotides match TRBD1. This sequence was found in a person aged 18 to 75 in good health. The DNA for the CDR3 is TGTGCCAGCAGCATCAGACAGGGCCGAGGCAATGAGCAGTTCTTC. Translated, it gives CASSIRQGRGNEQFF.